This T cell receptor (beta chain) derives from a study of regulatory and conventional T cells in RAG deficiency. Study results and caveats: Patient subsets had shorter CDR3s; Omenn Treg-Tconv overlap exceeded 85%.

The sorted conventional CD4+ T cells were CD25-low and CD127-high, with genomic DNA sequenced. For this clone: Its antigen is still unknown.

Clones were sequenced by immunoSEQ multiplex PCR, and TCRdb holds only the in-frame ones, with some missing. The sample lists 40,000 to 55,000 clones, 75% to 90% occurring once. These data also featured in a second study, about regulatory T cells. That work adds: Primers: 52 TRBV forward and 13 TRBJ reverse.

The sample taken for sequencing was CD4+ effector T cells sorted from blood. This TCR was recovered from a human donor in good health.

The CDR3 DNA sequence: TGTGCCAGCAGCAAAGGAGCGGGAGGAATCACCGGGGAGCTGTTTTTT. Amino acids: CASSKGAGGITGELFF. The V and J genes are TRBV7-9 and TRBJ2-2, with 9 bases aligning to TRBD2. J was trimmed by 4 bases and V by 5 bases; bases with no gene match: 8. CDR1 and CDR2 from the germline V gene are SEHNR and FQNEAQ (reference sequence). This CDR3 has 16 residues.